These 23 T cell receptor beta chains share one sample of origin, sequenced in a study of CD8 T cells in ankylosing spondylitis. TCRdb passed the 5' RACE reads through MiXCR, listing each CDR3 protein once. The sample lists roughly 250,000 distinct CDR3 sequences, around 7.8% seen once, with around 7% in the top ten. Sequenced sample: blood, either unsorted or a sorted T cell fraction (not recorded which). All receptors derive from a male donor with ankylosing spondylitis or in good health (not recorded which).

A remark on this clonotype: A single base separates this from a much larger clone, so it may be a read error. The chain joins TRBV12-3 or TRBV12-4 to TRBJ1-5; D is undetermined. CDR3 length: 12 residues. For the CDR3, the DNA is TGTGCCAGCAGCCCCGCAGGAGGGCCCCACCATTTT. Encoded protein: CASSPAGGPHHF.

This rearrangement joins TRBV29-1 to TRBJ2-5, with D possibly being TRBD2 (7 bases). The germline V and J ends were trimmed by 3 bases and 3 bases, with 11 bases remaining between them. Germline V gene data show CDR1 as SQVTM and CDR2 as ANQGSEA. CDR3 length equals 13 residues. This CDR3 is CSVEGGLEETQYF. The DNA for the CDR3 is TGCAGCGTTGAGGGGGGGCTTGAAGAGACCCAGTACTTC.

This clonotype was detected many times. The rearrangement joins TRBV6-1 to TRBJ2-1; 7 bases are shared with TRBD1. The V segment lost 1 base and the J segment 0 bases; nucleotides outside the gene matches: 6. The germline CDR1 and CDR2 sequences are MNHNS and SASEGT. This CDR3 region has 17 residues. CDR3 DNA: TGTGCCAGCAGTGAAGAAGGGGGCGGTAACTCCTACAATGAGCAGTTCTTC. Translated, it gives CASSEEGGGNSYNEQFF.

This clonotype occurred many times. The V and J genes are TRBV6-4 and TRBJ2-2; 10 nucleotides match TRBD2. Germline CDR1 reads MRHNA; CDR2 reads SNTAGT. Trimming cost V 5 bases and J 4 bases; bases outside gene matches: 1. The CDR3 runs 14 residues. The CDR3 reads CASSPSGSTGELFF. As DNA, the CDR3 is TGTGCCAGCAGTCCTAGCGGGAGCACCGGGGAGCTGTTTTTT.

This clonotype came up many times. The chain carries TRBV20-1 and TRBJ1-1, with D unclear. The CDR3 runs to 11 residues. The V gene's germline CDR1 is DFQATT and CDR2 SNEGSKA (reference sequence). Deletions cut 2 bases from V and 6 bases from J, with 7 bases between. CDR3 DNA sequence: TGCAGTGCTAGACAGCTTGCTGAAGCTTTCTTT. Its translation: CSARQLAEAFF.

This clonotype was observed at least ten times. V and J are TRBV5-1 and TRBJ2-2; 14 bases align to TRBD2. The CDR3 covers 17 residues. CDR1 is SGHRS and CDR2 is YFSETQ in the germline V gene. The V segment lost 4 bases and the J segment 7 bases; nucleotides outside the gene matches: 9. Here the CDR3 reads CASSDGLAGGLDGELFF. CDR3 sequence (DNA): TGCGCCAGCAGCGACGGACTAGCGGGAGGATTAGACGGGGAGCTGTTTTTT.

This clonotype came up many times. The CDR3 protein is CASSRGQISGNTIYF. The CDR3 DNA reads TGTGCCAGCAGCCGTGGACAGATCTCTGGAAACACCATATATTTT. The chain joins TRBV5-6 to TRBJ1-3; the D gene is possibly TRBD1 (6 bases). V lost 4 bases and J lost 0, with 11 bases in between. This CDR3 comprises 15 residues. The germline V gene encodes CDR1 SGHDT and CDR2 YYEEEE.

Many counts were recorded for this clonotype. The genes are TRBV12-3 or TRBV12-4 and TRBJ2-1; D is tentatively TRBD1 or TRBD2 (6 bases each). This CDR3 is built from 17 residues. The germline V and J ends were trimmed by 7 bases and 5 bases, with 24 bases remaining between them. For the CDR3, the DNA is TGTGCCAGCACCCAAAGGGGGGACCGCCTCGTCCACAATGAGCAGTTCTTC. Translating it yields CASTQRGDRLVHNEQFF.

This clonotype came up many times. The chain combines TRBV20-1 with TRBJ2-1; TRBD2 agrees at 11 bases. V trimming: 3 bases; J trimming: 3 bases; junction bases outside the gene matches: 7. The CDR3 loop spans 16 amino acids. Germline V gene data show CDR1 as DFQATT and CDR2 as SNEGSKA (reference sequence). For the CDR3, the DNA is TGCAGTGCTAGGTCCCAGACTAGCGGGAACTACAATGAGCAGTTCTTC. It yields the protein CSARSQTSGNYNEQFF.

This clonotype was counted at least ten times. This chain joins TRBV5-6 and TRBJ1-1; TRBD1 is a possible D gene (5 bases). CDR1 SGHDT and CDR2 YYEEEE come from the germline V gene. The CDR3 spans 12 residues. Trimming took 4 bases from V and 8 from J, leaving 12 bases between them. The CDR3 sequence: CASSPTGGEAFF. Here the CDR3 DNA reads TGTGCCAGCAGCCCTACGGGGGGGGAAGCTTTCTTT.

This clonotype was seen ten or more times. This rearrangement joins TRBV18 to TRBJ1-1, with TRBD1 as a possible D gene (5 bases). CDR3 length: 13 residues. V shed 4 bases and J shed 1 base, with 7 bases lying between them. Germline V lookup: CDR1 KGHSH, CDR2 LQKENI. Here the CDR3 DNA reads TGTGCCAGCTCACAAGGACAGAACACTGAAGCTTTCTTT. Its translation is CASSQGQNTEAFF.

This clonotype was seen repeatedly, ten times or more. This chain links TRBV10-3 with TRBJ1-3, with a possible D match to TRBD1 (6 bases). Trimming shortened V by 10 bases and J by 3 bases, and 16 bases separated the two germline ends. From germline, CDR1 is ENHRY and CDR2 SYGVKD. CDR3 length equals 14 residues. This chain's CDR3 is CATRGGDRGNTIYF. Here the CDR3 DNA reads TGTGCCACCAGGGGCGGTGACCGTGGAAACACCATATATTTT.

This clonotype was seen repeatedly, ten times or more. Written as DNA, the CDR3 is TGTGCCAGCAGTCCCCACCGACAGCAAGAGACCCAGTACTTC. Amino acids: CASSPHRQQETQYF. V usage is TRBV27 and J usage is TRBJ2-5; a weak D match, TRBD1 (5 bases). Germline V gives CDR1 MNHEY, CDR2 SMNVEV (reference sequence). This CDR3 has 14 amino acids. V was shortened by 5 bases and J by 2 bases, with 12 bases between the two germline ends.

Here the CDR3 reads CASSTRGGSGGAGTDTQYF. DNA for the CDR3: TGTGCCAGCAGCACCCGAGGAGGTAGCGGGGGGGCCGGGACAGATACGCAGTATTTT. This rearrangement joins TRBV7-8 to TRBJ2-3, with 11 bases fitting TRBD2. Germline CDR1 SGHVS, CDR2 FQNEAQ. With V trimmed by 5 bases and J by 3 bases, 16 bases remained unmatched. This CDR3 region has 19 residues. The entire variable domain, with the rest obtained from reference TRBV7-8 and TRBJ2-3, is as follows: GAGVSQSPRYKVAKRGQDVALRCDPISGHVSLFWYQQALGQGPEFLTYFQNEAQLDKSGLPSDRFFAERPEGSVSTLKIQRTQQEDSAVYLCASSTRGGSGGAGTDTQYFGPGTRLTVL.

The gene calls are TRBV5-1 and TRBJ2-3; TRBD2 matches at 13 bases. Looked up from germline, CDR1 is SGHRS and CDR2 is YFSETQ. There are 19 residues in the CDR3. Trimming cost V 3 bases and J 1 base; bases outside gene matches: 11. As DNA, the CDR3 is TGCGCCAGCAGCTCTGGGGGGACTAGCGGGACCTCCCGCACAGATACGCAGTATTTT. Encoded protein: CASSSGGTSGTSRTDTQYF.

The J gene is TRBJ1-2, the V gene TRBV5-1; D uncertain. In germline, CDR1 is SGHRS, CDR2 YFSETQ. The CDR3 totals 13 residues. The V gene lost 3 bases and the J gene lost 6 bases, with 12 bases spanning the gap. The chain's CDR3 is CASSSAGRHGYTF. The DNA of the CDR3 is TGCGCCAGCAGCTCGGCGGGGAGACATGGCTACACCTTC.

In its sample, this clonotype was seen many times. This chain connects TRBV7-2 to TRBJ2-3; D unclear. V was clipped by 3 bases and J by 6 bases, with 10 bases between them. Germline-derived CDR1 and CDR2 are SGHTA and FQGNSA. CDR3 length equals 13 residues. This chain's CDR3 is CASSFQVRDTQYF. CDR3 nucleotide sequence: TGTGCCAGCAGCTTTCAAGTCCGGGATACGCAGTATTTT.

This clonotype has ten or more counts. The chain recombines TRBV10-3 with TRBJ1-2; 9 bases match TRBD1. Germline loops: CDR1 ENHRY, CDR2 SYGVKD. After removal of 0 bases from V and 4 bases from J, the junction contained 15 bases not matched to a gene. There are 19 residues in the CDR3. The CDR3 region has the DNA TGTGCCATCAGTGAGTCACTATATCGGACAGGGGTCGAGGGCTATGGCTACACCTTC. Translated: CAISESLYRTGVEGYGYTF.

This clonotype was recorded at least ten times. The genes are TRBV4-3 and TRBJ1-1; D is uncertain. CDR1 and CDR2 from the germline V gene are LGHNA and YSLEER. With 2 bases removed from V and 5 bases from J, the gap between germline ends came to 9 bases. The CDR3 runs to 13 residues. CDR3 loop: CASSQIRWTEAFF. The CDR3 nucleotides are TGCGCCAGCAGCCAAATACGGTGGACTGAAGCTTTCTTT.

This clonotype has a count of ten or more. The chain uses TRBV2 and TRBJ2-7; D may be TRBD1 (5 bases). Trimming left V 6 bases short and J 4 bases short, with 7 bases between. This CDR3 is built from 11 residues. Per the germline V gene, CDR1 is SNHLY and CDR2 is FYNNEI. In DNA, the CDR3 is TGTGCCAGCAGCCGACAGTACGAGCAGTACTTC. This sequence encodes CASSRQYEQYF. Full variable domain (outside the CDR3, taken from reference TRBV2 and TRBJ2-7): EPEVTQTPSHQVTQMGQEVILRCVPISNHLYFYWYRQILGQKVEFLVSFYNNEISEKSEIFDDQFSVERPDGSNFTLKIRSTKLEDSAMYFCASSRQYEQYFGPGTRLTVT.

This clonotype was picked up many times. CDR3 DNA: TGTGCCAGCAGGTGGACGTCCGGGGCCAACGTCCTGACTTTC. Amino acid sequence: CASRWTSGANVLTF. The chain is built from TRBV27 and TRBJ2-6; D call uncertain. CDR1 is MNHEY and CDR2 is SMNVEV in the germline V gene (reference sequence). The CDR3 has 14 residues. Trimming stripped 6 bases from V and 4 bases from J, with 10 bases between.

The sample holds many counts of this clonotype. CDR3 bases: TGCAGTGCTAGGACACTAGCGGGAACCAAATACTTC. As protein: CSARTLAGTKYF. This rearrangement joins TRBV20-1 to TRBJ2-7; 10 bases are a match to TRBD2. Germline V gene lookup returns CDR1 DFQATT and CDR2 SNEGSKA (reference sequence). The CDR3 length is 12 residues. J gave up 13 bases and V 3 bases, and 9 bases lay outside the gene matches.

This clonotype was found many times. The chain links TRBV5-1 to TRBJ2-2; 9 nucleotides align to TRBD1. V shed 1 base and J 5 bases; nucleotides not matched to a gene: 6. CDR1 and CDR2 from the germline V gene are SGHRS and YFSETQ. The CDR3 extends over 16 amino acids. CDR3 in amino acids: CASSLSGTGITGELFF. The CDR3 nucleotides are TGCGCCAGCAGCTTGTCCGGGACAGGGATTACCGGGGAGCTGTTTTTT.